The TCR beta chain described here comes from a study of T-cell reconstitution after alpha-beta-depleted transplantation in children. The CDR3 runs 17 residues. Trimming took off 3 bases at V and 1 base at J, with 18 bases between the two ends. The germline V gene encodes CDR1 SGHVS and CDR2 FNYEAQ. A library of TCRbeta sequences, prepared with unique molecular identifiers, was generated. One entry per CDR3 protein, called by TCRdb with MiXCR from the PCR reads. This table has 750,000 to 950,000 distinct CDR3 sequences, about 15% appearing once. This clonotype was seen a handful of times. The input for sequencing was PBMCs, mostly from graft donor cells, taken 360 days after TCRalphabeta/CD19-depleted stem cell transplant. This chain links TRBV7-6 with TRBJ1-1; possible D gene TRBD1, 5 bases. The receptor was isolated from a male patient younger than 18 who had a stem cell transplant for acute lymphoblastic leukemia, so the T cells may come from the graft donor. The DNA of the CDR3 is TGTGCCAGCAGCTTTTTGGGGGTCGCCTCGGCGAACACTGAAGCTTTCTTT. Its translation: CASSFLGVASANTEAFF.